This is a list of T cell receptor beta chains from one sample in a study of human T cells and chemical hapten exposure. One entry per CDR3 protein, called by TCRdb with MiXCR from the RACE reads. The top ten clones hold over 2% of a sample with over 100,000 distinct CDR3 sequences, around 11% of them seen once. Specimen: whole blood, collected in connection with sensitization to the hapten diphenylcyclopropenone (DPC). Source of these receptors: a woman aged 45 to 65 with alopecia areata. Some clones in this sample may be carry-over from other donors' samples. Each CDR3 is given with its conserved first and last residue. D genes are given only for firm matches. Part of the rows lack a size; the others show once, few, many or a class for expanded clones.

D	V	J	size	CDR3	DNA
-	TRBV12-3/TRBV12-4	TRBJ1-6	few	CASSLGSGNSPLHF	TGTGCCAGCAGTTTAGGGAGTGGGAATTCACCCCTCCACTTT
TRBD2	TRBV27	TRBJ2-7	few	CASNPGLAGAAVTYEQYF	TGTGCCAGCAACCCCGGACTAGCGGGAGCCGCAGTAACCTACGAGCAGTACTTC
-	TRBV2	TRBJ1-3	-	CASRAANGDSGNTIYF	TGTGCCAGCAGGGCCGCGAACGGAGACTCTGGAAACACCATATATTTT
TRBD1	TRBV20-1	TRBJ2-1	-	CSARGDRADNEQFF	TGCAGTGCAAGAGGGGACAGGGCGGACAATGAGCAGTTCTTC
-	TRBV6-5	TRBJ2-7	many	CASSYSRAGNYEQYF	TGTGCCAGCAGTTACTCCCGGGCAGGGAACTACGAGCAGTACTTC
-	TRBV6-1	TRBJ1-1	-	CASSEGTRGTGAFF	TGTGCCAGCAGTGAGGGGACAAGGGGCACCGGGGCTTTCTTT
TRBD2	TRBV7-9	TRBJ2-3	few	CASSFRREDPDTQYF	TGTGCCAGCAGCTTTAGGCGGGAGGATCCAGATACGCAGTATTTT
-	TRBV29-1	TRBJ1-4	few	CSGWGGEKLFF	TGCAGCGGTTGGGGCGGGGAAAAACTGTTTTTT
TRBD2	TRBV12-3/TRBV12-4	TRBJ2-3	few	CASTRLAGSTDTQYF	TGTGCCAGCACCAGACTAGCGGGTTCCACAGATACGCAGTATTTT
TRBD2	TRBV28	TRBJ2-7	few	CASSPSGTSGTYEQYF	TGTGCCAGCAGTCCTTCCGGGACTAGCGGGACCTACGAGCAGTACTTC
-	TRBV27	TRBJ2-5	-	CASSLGGAWQETQYF	TGTGCCAGCAGTTTAGGGGGGGCGTGGCAAGAGACCCAGTACTTC
TRBD1	TRBV13	TRBJ2-3	-	CASSLEERGQGWTDTQYF	TGTGCCAGCAGCTTAGAAGAAAGAGGACAGGGGTGGACAGATACGCAGTATTTT
-	TRBV4-1	TRBJ2-7	few	CASSPQGGGAGEQYF	TGCGCCAGCAGCCCCCAAGGAGGGGGGGCAGGGGAGCAGTACTTC